These 13 T cell receptor beta chains originate from one sample sequenced in a study of T and B cells in COVID-19 patients. BIOMED2 TRB-A/B primer pools were used in multiplex TRB PCR. TCRdb called the multiplex PCR reads again in MiXCR, with one record for every CDR3 protein. The table records 15,000 to 20,000 distinct CDR3 sequences, 36% of them present only once. TRB was amplified from around 250-500 ng of blood genomic DNA. Input material: blood. The receptors come from a human donor with active COVID-19.

The V and J genes are TRBV7-2 and TRBJ2-1; 11 bases match TRBD2. The CDR3 extends over 19 amino acids. J gave up 2 bases and V 1 base, and 10 bases lay outside the gene matches. Germline V gene lookup returns CDR1 SGHTA and CDR2 FQGNSA. The CDR3 DNA follows: TGTGCCAGCAGCTTAGTGGGGCTAGCGGGGGGACCGACCTACAATGAGCAGTTCTTC. Protein sequence: CASSLVGLAGGPTYNEQFF. The full variable domain, its missing parts supplied by reference TRBV7-2 and TRBJ2-1, is GAGVSQSPSNKVTEKGKDVELRCDPISGHTALYWYRQSLGQGLEFLIYFQGNSAPDKSGLPSDRFSAERTGGSVSTLTIQRTQQEDSAVYLCASSLVGLAGGPTYNEQFFGPGTRLTVL.

This clonotype turned up a few times. The V and J genes are TRBV6-5 and TRBJ1-1; 7 bases fit TRBD1. Germline CDR1 reads MNHEY; CDR2 reads SVGAGI. The junction had 12 bases not matched to a gene; V was cut back by 10 bases and J by 7 bases. CDR3 length: 13 amino acids. The CDR3 is CATQTGIQGEAFF. In DNA form, the CDR3 reads TGTGCCACCCAGACAGGGATCCAAGGTGAAGCTTTCTTT.

This clonotype was picked up a small number of times. J is TRBJ1-1 and V is TRBV19; unclear D gene. Germline lookup yields CDR1 LNHDA and CDR2 SQIVND (reference sequence). Deletions cut 4 bases from V and 5 bases from J, with 11 bases between. This CDR3 region has 13 residues. The DNA for the CDR3 is TGTGCCAGTAGTAGTCAAATCAGGACTGAAGCTTTCTTT. It specifies CASSSQIRTEAFF.

This clonotype qualifies as medium-sized. The chain employs TRBV5-6 and TRBJ2-3, with 9 bases lining up with TRBD2. Trimming at V came to 0 bases and at J to 5 bases, leaving 4 bases not matched to a gene. Germline V gene lookup returns CDR1 SGHDT and CDR2 YYEEEE. This CDR3 region has 15 residues. The CDR3 coding sequence is TGTGCCAGCAGCTTGGTTAGCGGGGGAGTAGATACGCAGTATTTT. Its translation is CASSLVSGGVDTQYF.

V gene TRBV5-1 combines with J gene TRBJ1-2; D ambiguous. The germline V gene encodes CDR1 SGHRS and CDR2 YFSETQ. The CDR3 is 13 residues long. The germline V and J ends were trimmed by 0 bases and 8 bases, with 11 bases remaining between them. The CDR3 nucleotides are TGCGCCAGCAGCTTGGAGTACCCGGGGGGCTACACCTTC. Translated: CASSLEYPGGYTF.

By sample fraction, this clonotype is medium-sized. The V and J genes are TRBV29-1 and TRBJ2-1, with 8 positions matching TRBD2. The V segment lost 5 bases and the J segment 3 bases; nucleotides outside the gene matches: 6. Germline loops: CDR1 SQVTM, CDR2 ANQGSEA. The CDR3 is 14 residues long. CDR3 sequence reads: CSVPGRGDYNEQFF. CDR3 bases: TGCAGCGTTCCTGGGCGGGGGGACTACAATGAGCAGTTCTTC.

The chain employs TRBV20-1 and TRBJ1-1, with TRBD1 identical over 10 bases. Germline trimming cut 3 bases from V and 7 bases from J; bases unmatched to any gene: 2. The CDR3 runs 12 residues. Per the germline V gene, CDR1 is DFQATT and CDR2 is SNEGSKA (reference sequence). Here the CDR3 DNA reads TGCAGTGCTAGTGGACAGGGGGGTGAAGCTTTCTTT. Translated: CSASGQGGEAFF.

For this clonotype: A read error may account for a junction end that differs from germline. The chain has TRBV7-6 and TRBJ2-7; either TRBD1 or TRBD2 may supply D (5 bases each). Per the germline V gene, CDR1 is SGHVS and CDR2 is FNYEAQ. This CDR3 has 14 residues. The CDR3 region is CASSPGGNSYGQYF. In DNA, the CDR3 is TGTGCCAGCTCGCCTGGGGGAAACTCGTACGGGCAGTACTTC.

The table lists this clonotype with a few counts. V is TRBV6-6 and J is TRBJ2-3; 7 bases line up with TRBD2. With 4 bases clipped from V and 2 bases from J, the junction kept 9 bases outside the gene matches. Germline V gives CDR1 MNHNY, CDR2 SVGAGI (reference sequence). This CDR3 has 16 amino acids. The CDR3 nucleotides read TGTGCCAGCAGTTCTTCCCCGGGACTACCCACAGATACGCAGTATTTT. Amino acids: CASSSSPGLPTDTQYF.

CDR3 in DNA: TGTGCCAGCAGTTTGAGGGAGGACGCCTACAATGAGCAGTTCTTC. Its protein is CASSLREDAYNEQFF. The chain combines TRBV12-3 or TRBV12-4 with TRBJ2-1; D possibly corresponds to TRBD2 (6 bases). The CDR3 is 15 residues long. The germline V and J ends were trimmed by 3 bases and 2 bases, with 11 bases remaining between them.

Within the sample, this clonotype is medium-sized (0.01 to 0.1%). The chain links TRBV6-6 to TRBJ2-1, with 8 positions matching TRBD2. The V gene end was trimmed by 4 bases and the J gene end by 6 bases; junction bases not matched to a gene: 8. Germline V gene sequence: CDR1 MNHNY, CDR2 SVGAGI (reference sequence). The CDR3 runs 15 residues. CDR3 sequence reads: CASSSRSGVSNEQFF. The CDR3 region has the DNA TGTGCCAGCAGTTCTCGTAGCGGGGTCAGCAATGAGCAGTTCTTC.

The rearrangement uses TRBV6-1 and TRBJ2-3; either TRBD1 or TRBD2 may fit D (7 bases each). CDR1 is MNHNS and CDR2 is SASEGT in the germline V gene. Trimming pared 2 bases from V and 4 bases from J, leaving 28 bases between. The CDR3 spans 20 residues. CDR3 amino acids: CASSEKRFYWTGREADTQYF. The CDR3 bases are TGTGCCAGCAGTGAAAAACGATTCTATTGGACAGGACGGGAGGCAGATACGCAGTATTTT.

The chain joins TRBV20-1 to TRBJ2-3; TRBD1 is a possible D gene (6 bases). Per germline, CDR1 DFQATT and CDR2 SNEGSKA (reference sequence). V was trimmed by 7 bases and J by 3 bases, leaving 14 bases between them. The CDR3 consists of 13 residues. CDR3 DNA: TGCAGTGTCAAGGGCACAGGGACAGATACGCAGTATTTT. Encoded protein: CSVKGTGTDTQYF.